The source of this T cell receptor (beta chain) is a study of T cells in tuberculosis. Overall study findings and caveats: Cases with active tuberculosis were adults, while controls were adolescents.

The CDR3 contains 15 residues. Trimming left V 4 bases short and J 5 bases short, with 14 bases between. Germline lookup yields CDR1 ENHRY and CDR2 SYGVKD. About this clone itself: Its antigen is not known.

Latent tuberculosis screening used tuberculin skin test and IGRA at entry. Each donor contributed 85,000 to 100,000 T cells on average, unsorted. Here immunoSEQ multiplex PCR was the method, and the copy in TCRdb shows in-frame clones only, minus some. The sample lists roughly 41,000 clones, 90% to 95% occurring once. The sequenced sample consisted of PBMCs. This TCR came from a donor between 10 and 35 years old with latent tuberculosis or without tuberculosis infection. Some clones in this sample may be carry-over from other donors' samples. The J gene is TRBJ2-2, the V gene TRBV10-3; D ambiguous. The CDR3 DNA reads TGTGCCATCAGTGTTCGCGGCGGCCCGACCGGGGAGCTGTTTTTT. This codes for CAISVRGGPTGELFF.